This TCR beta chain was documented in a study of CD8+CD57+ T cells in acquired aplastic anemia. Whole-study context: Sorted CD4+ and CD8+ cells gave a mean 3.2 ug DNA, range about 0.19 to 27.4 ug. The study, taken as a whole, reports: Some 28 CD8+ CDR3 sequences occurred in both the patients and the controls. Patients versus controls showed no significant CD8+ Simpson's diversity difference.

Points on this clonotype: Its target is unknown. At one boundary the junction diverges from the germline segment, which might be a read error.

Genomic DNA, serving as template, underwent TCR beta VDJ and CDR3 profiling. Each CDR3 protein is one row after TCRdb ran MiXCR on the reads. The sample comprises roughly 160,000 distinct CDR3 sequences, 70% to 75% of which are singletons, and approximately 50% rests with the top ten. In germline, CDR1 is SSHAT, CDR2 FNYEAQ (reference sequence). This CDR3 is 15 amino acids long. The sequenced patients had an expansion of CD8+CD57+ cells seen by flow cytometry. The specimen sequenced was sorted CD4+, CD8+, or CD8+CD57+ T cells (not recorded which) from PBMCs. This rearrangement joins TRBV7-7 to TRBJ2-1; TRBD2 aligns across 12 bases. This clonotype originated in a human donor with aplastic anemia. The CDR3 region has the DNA TGTGCTAGCAGCATAGCTAGCGGGGGGGGCAATGAGCAGTTCTTC. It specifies CASSIASGGGNEQFF.